Listed here are 24 T cell receptor beta chains from one sample, sequenced in a study of cytomegalovirus exposure and HLA in healthy donors. PCR involved 60 Vbeta and 13 Jbeta primers. The assay was immunoSEQ multiplex PCR, and TCRdb's table has in-frame clones only and misses some. Here the sample spans over 150,000 clones, around 83% being singletons. Sequenced: PBMCs. The receptors stem from a man aged 45-65 years in good health and CMV-seronegative.

CDR3 residues: CASSEEGARTDTQYF. As DNA, the CDR3 is TGTGCCAGCAGTGAAGAGGGGGCTCGCACAGATACGCAGTATTTT. V gene TRBV6-1 combines with J gene TRBJ2-3; 7 nucleotides line up with TRBD1. Looked up from germline, CDR1 is MNHNS and CDR2 is SASEGT. Unmatched junction bases numbered 2, after V lost 1 base and J lost 1 base. This CDR3 is 15 amino acids long.

The CDR3 nucleotides are TGTGCCAGCAGCAGGACTAGCGGGGGGAAATACAATGAGCAGTTCTTC. This encodes CASSRTSGGKYNEQFF. V and J are TRBV7-2 and TRBJ2-1, with 14 bases aligning to TRBD2. This CDR3 has 16 residues. Germline V CDR1 and CDR2: SGHTA, FQGNSA. Trimming cost V 5 bases and J 4 bases; bases outside gene matches: 4. Variable domain in full (rest from reference TRBV7-2 and TRBJ2-1): GAGVSQSPSNKVTEKGKDVELRCDPISGHTALYWYRQSLGQGLEFLIYFQGNSAPDKSGLPSDRFSAERTGGSVSTLTIQRTQQEDSAVYLCASSRTSGGKYNEQFFGPGTRLTVL.

J is TRBJ2-3 and V is TRBV19; 10 bases are shared with TRBD2. The CDR3 runs 14 residues. Germline assignment: CDR1 LNHDA and CDR2 SQIVND (reference sequence). The V gene end was trimmed by 10 bases and the J gene end by 0 bases; junction bases not matched to a gene: 4. The CDR3: CATTTSGSTDTQYF. In DNA, the CDR3 is TGTGCCACAACGACTAGCGGGAGCACAGATACGCAGTATTTT.

This clone showed up just once. The V and J genes are TRBV6-5 and TRBJ2-1; 8 nucleotides align to TRBD2. This CDR3 spans 15 amino acids. CDR1 is MNHEY and CDR2 is SVGAGI in the germline V gene. V lost 6 bases to trimming and J lost 4 bases; unmatched junction nucleotides: 8. The CDR3 spells CASSISGNGYNEQFF. CDR3 nucleotides: TGTGCCAGCAGCATTAGCGGGAACGGATACAATGAGCAGTTCTTC.

This clone was observed a single time. J is TRBJ2-1 and V is TRBV19, with TRBD2 matching over 14 bases. The CDR3 length is 16 residues. Germline V gives CDR1 LNHDA, CDR2 SQIVND (reference sequence). Losses at the gene ends were 4 bases for V and 7 bases for J; bases not matched to a gene: 6. This CDR3 reads CASSRTSGRRWNEQFF. The DNA of the CDR3 is TGTGCCAGTAGTAGGACTAGCGGGAGGAGGTGGAATGAGCAGTTCTTC.

Notes on this clone: One junction end disagrees with the germline gene, perhaps due to a read error. The rearrangement links TRBV7-9 to TRBJ1-2, with 7 bases that match TRBD1. The CDR3 sequence is 14 residues long. Germline CDR1 reads SEHNR; CDR2 reads FQNEAQ (reference sequence). The DNA for the CDR3 is TGTTCCAGCAGCCTAGAGACAGGGTTCTATGGCTACACCTTC. It translates to CSSSLETGFYGYTF.

The V gene is TRBV5-1, the J gene TRBJ2-6; perhaps TRBD2 as D (7 bases). The CDR3 runs to 19 residues. Trimming took 4 bases from V and 0 from J, leaving 20 bases between them. Germline V gives CDR1 SGHRS, CDR2 YFSETQ. The CDR3 is CASSPEGGALSSGANVLTF. CDR3 nucleotide sequence: TGCGCCAGCAGCCCGGAGGGGGGGGCGCTAAGCTCTGGGGCCAACGTCCTGACTTTC.

This clone was seen more than once but under ten times. The chain links TRBV18 to TRBJ2-3; 13 bases are a match to TRBD2. The CDR3 sequence is 16 residues long. Trimming removed 5 bases from V and 2 bases from J; junction bases left unmatched: 4. From germline, CDR1 is KGHSH and CDR2 LQKENI. CDR3 DNA: TGTGCCAGCTCATCCGGGACTAGCGGGACCACAGATACGCAGTATTTT. It encodes CASSSGTSGTTDTQYF. The full variable domain, rest sourced from reference TRBV18 and TRBJ2-3, is NAGVMQNPRHLVRRRGQEARLRCSPMKGHSHVYWYRQLPEEGLKFMVYLQKENIIDESGMPKERFSAEFPKEGPSILRIQQVVRGDSAAYFCASSSGTSGTTDTQYFGPGTRLTVL.

The chain couples TRBV5-1 to TRBJ1-6, with 8 bases aligning to TRBD1. Trimming took 5 bases from V and 7 from J; bases not matched to a gene: 8. The germline gives CDR1 SGHRS, CDR2 YFSETQ. The length of the CDR3 is 15 residues. CDR3 nucleotides: TGCGCCAGCAGTACCTGGACAGGGACCAATTCACCCCTCCACTTT. This encodes CASSTWTGTNSPLHF. The whole variable domain, filled in from reference TRBV5-1 and TRBJ1-6, reads KAGVTQTPRYLIKTRGQQVTLSCSPISGHRSVSWYQQTPGQGLQFLFEYFSETQRNKGNFPGRFSGRQFSNSRSEMNVSTLELGDSALYLCASSTWTGTNSPLHFGNGTRLTVT.

The chain recombines TRBV6-5 with TRBJ1-5, with 8 bases aligning to TRBD1. Germline CDR1 is MNHEY and CDR2 is SVGAGI. V trimming: 3 bases; J trimming: 7 bases; junction bases outside the gene matches: 5. The CDR3 is made up of 14 amino acids. The CDR3, as DNA: TGTGCCAGCAGTTATGGACAGGGCCAGCAGCCCCAGCATTTT. This gives the protein CASSYGQGQQPQHF.

This clone was found once. The CDR3 here is CASQLFFGENTEAFF. The CDR3 bases are TGTGCAAGCCAGTTGTTTTTTGGTGAGAACACTGAAGCTTTCTTT. The chain is built from TRBV2 and TRBJ1-1; D unresolved. Germline V gene sequence: CDR1 SNHLY, CDR2 FYNNEI. This CDR3 is built from 15 residues.

The chain carries TRBV5-4 and TRBJ2-1; D might be TRBD2 (5 bases). V lost 1 base, J lost 5 bases, and 13 bases lay in between. Germline V gives CDR1 SGHNT, CDR2 YYREEE (reference sequence). The CDR3 length is 15 residues. The CDR3 is CASSLSGEGHNEQFF. Here the CDR3 DNA reads TGTGCCAGCAGCTTGTCAGGTGAGGGTCACAATGAGCAGTTCTTC.

This chain uses TRBV7-8 with TRBJ2-1; D is perhaps TRBD1 (5 bases). V shed 5 bases and J shed 12 bases, with 14 bases lying between them. Germline V gene data show CDR1 as SGHVS and CDR2 as FQNEAQ. The CDR3 sequence is 12 residues long. The CDR3 spells CASSPPGPAQFF. CDR3 bases: TGTGCCAGCAGCCCCCCAGGGCCAGCGCAGTTCTTC.

V usage is TRBV5-6 and J usage is TRBJ2-3; 9 positions agree with TRBD2. CDR3 size: 17 residues. Trimming removed 2 bases from V and 3 bases from J; junction bases left unmatched: 10. In germline, CDR1 is SGHDT, CDR2 YYEEEE. In nucleotides, the CDR3 is TGTGCCAGCAGCTTCTGGCGGGGGGGCCGTCGGACAGATACGCAGTATTTT. Its translation: CASSFWRGGRRTDTQYF.

The V gene is TRBV20-1, the J gene TRBJ2-1, with a weak D call TRBD1 (7 bases). The V end lost 6 bases, the J end lost 9 bases, and 12 bases lay between the germline ends. CDR3 length: 11 amino acids. Germline-derived CDR1 and CDR2 are DFQATT and SNEGSKA (reference sequence). The CDR3 loop reads CSARGTVEQFF. The DNA for the CDR3 is TGCAGTGCCCGGGGGACAGTTGAGCAGTTCTTC.

The chain has TRBV5-5 and TRBJ1-2; D is undetermined. V was trimmed by 1 base and J by 2 bases, leaving 9 bases between them. The V gene's germline CDR1 is SGHKS and CDR2 YYEKEE (reference sequence). The CDR3 has 14 residues. The CDR3 DNA follows: TGTGCCAGCAGCTTGCGCGAGGAGAACTATGGCTACACCTTC. This sequence encodes CASSLREENYGYTF.

V is TRBV4-3 and J is TRBJ2-7; 13 bases match TRBD2. J gave up 6 bases and V 2 bases, and 7 bases lay outside the gene matches. In germline, CDR1 is LGHNA, CDR2 YSLEER. CDR3 length: 16 residues. CDR3 nucleotide sequence: TGCGCCAGCAGCCAAACTAGCGGGAGGGCCTCTGCCGAGCAGTACTTC. It translates to CASSQTSGRASAEQYF.

This clone came up a few times. This chain joins TRBV10-3 and TRBJ2-7; the match to TRBD1 covers 9 bases. The junction had 4 bases not matched to a gene; V was cut back by 7 bases and J by 0 bases. CDR3 length equals 14 residues. The germline CDR1 and CDR2 sequences are ENHRY and SYGVKD. The CDR3 nucleotides read TGTGCCATCAAACAGGGGGCCAGCTCCTACGAGCAGTACTTC. Translated: CAIKQGASSYEQYF.

The chain couples TRBV30 to TRBJ1-2; TRBD1 might be the D (6 bases). Germline V gene data show CDR1 as GTSNPN and CDR2 as SVGIG (reference sequence). The CDR3 runs 15 residues. Trimming stripped 0 bases from V and 3 bases from J, with 14 bases between. In DNA, the CDR3 is TGTGCCTGGAGTGTATGGGGGGGCAGTCACTATGGCTACACCTTC. This translates into CAWSVWGGSHYGYTF.

This clone was recorded once. V and J are TRBV6-5 and TRBJ1-5, with D perhaps matching TRBD1 (6 bases). Trimming cost V 2 bases and J 7 bases, with 15 bases left between them. This CDR3 contains 15 residues. Germline CDR1 MNHEY, CDR2 SVGAGI. CDR3 protein: CASSYARGAVQPQHF. CDR3 nucleotides: TGTGCCAGCAGTTACGCGCGGGGGGCCGTGCAGCCCCAGCATTTT.

As for this clone: At one of its ends the junction is not consistent with the germline gene, which may arise from a read error. This chain connects TRBV7-9 to TRBJ2-5; D remains ambiguous. CDR3 length: 15 residues. Germline V gives CDR1 SEHNR, CDR2 FQNEAQ (reference sequence). This CDR3 is CSSSLGQTTQETQYF. Here the CDR3 DNA reads TGTTCCAGCAGCCTAGGGCAGACGACACAAGAGACCCAGTACTTC.

The J gene is TRBJ1-6, the V gene TRBV28; D is uncertain. V was trimmed by 7 bases and J by 2 bases, leaving 12 bases between them. This CDR3 region has 15 residues. CDR1 and CDR2 from the germline V gene are MDHEN and SYDVKM. The DNA for the CDR3 is TGTGCCAGCACCCTACCGGGAACCTATAATTCACCCCTCCACTTT. Amino acid sequence: CASTLPGTYNSPLHF.

The chain has TRBV7-2 and TRBJ2-3; 11 bases are a match to TRBD2. Looked up from germline, CDR1 is SGHTA and CDR2 is FQGNSA. CDR3 length equals 18 residues. After removal of 4 bases from V and 2 bases from J, the junction contained 11 bases not matched to a gene. The CDR3 sequence: CASSSVRLAGGLTDTQYF. DNA of the CDR3: TGTGCCAGCAGCTCAGTCCGGCTAGCGGGGGGCCTCACAGATACGCAGTATTTT.

CDR3 DNA: TGTGCCCGGCAGGGACAGGTAAACACTGAAGCTTTCTTT. It yields the protein CARQGQVNTEAFF. V is TRBV30 and J is TRBJ1-1, with TRBD1 matching over 8 bases. V lost 8 bases, J lost 2 bases, and 7 bases stayed unmatched. The CDR3 is 13 residues long. CDR1 GTSNPN and CDR2 SVGIG come from the germline V gene (reference sequence).